This T cell receptor (beta chain) was retrieved from a study of beta chain features in type 1 diabetes. Notes on the study in general: Researchers reported that naive, central memory and Treg TCRB repertoires appeared more similar in patients than in healthy donors.

Sorting with CD45RO/CCR7/CD25/CD127/CD95/CD27 yielded naive, central memory, regulatory and stem-like memory CD4+ cells. The germline V gene encodes CDR1 SGHTA and CDR2 FQGNSA. This CDR3 spans 14 amino acids. The ends were cut back, 6 bases at V and 2 bases at J, with 14 bases in the middle. Expressed TCRB transcripts got sequenced, as all isolated RNA was reverse transcribed. Sequencing used immunoSEQ multiplex PCR; TCRdb keeps in-frame clones, though not all of them. The sample shows about 210,000 clones, roughly 10% of them seen only once. Note on this clone: The antigen remains unidentified.

The genes are TRBV7-2 and TRBJ2-7; D is possibly TRBD2 (6 bases). The receptor was derived from a man younger than 35 in good health. Sequencing was done on a sample of central memory CD4+ T cells from blood. CDR3 sequence reads: CASRSTRSTYEQYF. CDR3 DNA: TGTGCCAGCAGGTCGACTAGGTCGACCTACGAGCAGTACTTC.